This TCR beta chain was recorded in a study of cytomegalovirus exposure and HLA in healthy donors. Worth noting for this clone: The antigen remains undetermined.

General study findings and limits: In a later analysis, parvovirus B19, influenza, CMV and Epstein-Barr virus appeared linked to several top co-occurrence clusters.

The V end was cut by 2 bases, the J end by 1 base, with 8 bases between. The CDR3 consists of 15 residues. Germline loops: CDR1 KGHSH, CDR2 LQKENI. It was with 60 Vbeta and 13 Jbeta primers that the PCR ran. The data were produced by immunoSEQ multiplex PCR, yet TCRdb's version contains in-frame clones alone and is incomplete. There are roughly 150,000 clones in the sample; around 73% occur only once, and roughly 5.2% lies in the top ten. This sequence originates from a woman in her late teens or twenties in good health and CMV-seropositive. The rearrangement joins TRBV18 to TRBJ2-2; D might be TRBD1 (6 bases). The sequenced sample consisted of PBMCs. The CDR3 is CASSPDRMNTGELFF. CDR3 nucleotides: TGTGCCAGCTCACCAGACAGGATGAACACCGGGGAGCTGTTTTTT.